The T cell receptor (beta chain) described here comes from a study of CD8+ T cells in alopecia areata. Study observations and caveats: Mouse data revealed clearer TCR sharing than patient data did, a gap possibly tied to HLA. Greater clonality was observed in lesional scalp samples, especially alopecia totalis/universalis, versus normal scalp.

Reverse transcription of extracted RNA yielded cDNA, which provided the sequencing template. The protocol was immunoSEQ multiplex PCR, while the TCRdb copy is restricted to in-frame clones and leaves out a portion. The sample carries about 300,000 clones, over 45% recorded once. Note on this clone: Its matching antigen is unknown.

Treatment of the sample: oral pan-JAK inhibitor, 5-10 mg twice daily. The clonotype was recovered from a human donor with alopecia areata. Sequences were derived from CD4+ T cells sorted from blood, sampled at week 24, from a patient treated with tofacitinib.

The CDR3 region is CASKSGNTEAFF. As DNA, the CDR3 is TGTGCCAGCAAAAGCGGGAACACTGAAGCTTTCTTT. The rearrangement joins TRBV25-1 to TRBJ1-1; D not resolved. Germline-derived CDR1 and CDR2 are MGHDK and SYGVNS. The CDR3 sequence is 12 residues long. With 7 bases removed from V and 1 base from J, the gap between germline ends came to 7 bases.